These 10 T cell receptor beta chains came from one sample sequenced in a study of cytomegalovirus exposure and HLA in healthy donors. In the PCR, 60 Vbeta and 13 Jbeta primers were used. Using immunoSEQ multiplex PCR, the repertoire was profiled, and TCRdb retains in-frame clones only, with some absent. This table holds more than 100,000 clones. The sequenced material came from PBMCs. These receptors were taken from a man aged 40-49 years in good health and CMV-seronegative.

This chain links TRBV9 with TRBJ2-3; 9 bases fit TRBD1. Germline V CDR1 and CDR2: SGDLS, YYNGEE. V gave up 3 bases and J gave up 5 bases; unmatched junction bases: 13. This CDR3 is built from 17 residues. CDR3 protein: CASSGRRDRVDQDTQYF. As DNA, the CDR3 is TGTGCCAGCAGCGGAAGACGGGACAGGGTCGACCAAGATACGCAGTATTTT. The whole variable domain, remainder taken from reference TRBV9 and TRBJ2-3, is DSGVTQTPKHLITATGQRVTLRCSPRSGDLSVYWYQQSLDQGLQFLIQYYNGEERAKGNILERFSAQQFPDLHSELNLSSLELGDSALYFCASSGRRDRVDQDTQYFGPGTRLTVL.

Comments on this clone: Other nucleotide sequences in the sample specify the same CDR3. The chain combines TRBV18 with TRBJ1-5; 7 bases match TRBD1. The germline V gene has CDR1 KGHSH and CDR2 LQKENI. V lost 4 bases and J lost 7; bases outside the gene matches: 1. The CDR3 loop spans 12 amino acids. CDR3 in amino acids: CASSRQGQPQHF. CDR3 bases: TGTGCCAGCTCACGACAGGGACAGCCCCAGCATTTT.

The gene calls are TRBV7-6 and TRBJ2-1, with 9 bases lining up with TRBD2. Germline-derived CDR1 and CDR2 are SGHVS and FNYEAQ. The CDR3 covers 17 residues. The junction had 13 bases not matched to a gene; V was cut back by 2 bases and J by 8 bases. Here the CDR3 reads CASSLQHGLATSDEQFF. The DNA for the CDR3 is TGTGCCAGCAGCTTACAACATGGACTAGCGACGAGCGATGAGCAGTTCTTC. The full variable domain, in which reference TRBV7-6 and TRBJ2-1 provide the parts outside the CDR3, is GAGVSQSPRYKVTKRGQDVALRCDPISGHVSLYWYRQALGQGPEFLTYFNYEAQQDKSGLPNDRFSAERPEGSISTLTIQRTEQRDSAMYRCASSLQHGLATSDEQFFGPGTRLTVL.

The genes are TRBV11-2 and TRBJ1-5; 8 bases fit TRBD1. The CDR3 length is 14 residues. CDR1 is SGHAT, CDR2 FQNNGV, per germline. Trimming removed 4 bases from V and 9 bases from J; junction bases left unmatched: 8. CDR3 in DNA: TGTGCCAGCAGCTCCGGACAGGGCTTAGGGCCCCAGCATTTT. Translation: CASSSGQGLGPQHF.

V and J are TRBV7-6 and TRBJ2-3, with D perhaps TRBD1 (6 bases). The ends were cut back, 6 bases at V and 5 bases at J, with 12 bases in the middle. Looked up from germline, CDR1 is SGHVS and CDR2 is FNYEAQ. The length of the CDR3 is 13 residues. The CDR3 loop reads CASSTYREDTQYF. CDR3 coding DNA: TGTGCCAGCAGTACTTACAGGGAAGATACGCAGTATTTT.

CDR3: CAISESLSGANVLTF. CDR3 sequence (DNA): TGTGCCATCAGTGAGTCGTTATCTGGGGCCAACGTCCTGACTTTC. The chain links TRBV10-3 to TRBJ2-6; D unresolved. From germline, CDR1 is ENHRY and CDR2 SYGVKD. The germline V and J ends were trimmed by 0 bases and 1 base, with 4 bases remaining between them. The CDR3 length is 15 residues.

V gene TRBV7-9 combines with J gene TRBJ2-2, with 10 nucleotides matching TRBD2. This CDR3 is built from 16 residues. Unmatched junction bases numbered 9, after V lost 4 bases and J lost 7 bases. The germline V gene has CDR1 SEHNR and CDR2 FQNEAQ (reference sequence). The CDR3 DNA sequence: TGTGCCAGCAGCTCCCCGGCGGTAGCGGGAGGCGGGGAGCTGTTTTTT. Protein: CASSSPAVAGGGELFF.

This chain's CDR3 is CASSSTGQGNHEQFF. The CDR3 coding sequence is TGTGCCAGCTCTTCGACAGGGCAGGGGAACCATGAGCAGTTCTTC. This chain joins TRBV18 and TRBJ2-1; TRBD1 matches at 7 bases. Germline V gene data show CDR1 as KGHSH and CDR2 as LQKENI. CDR3 length equals 15 residues. J was trimmed by 8 bases and V by 6 bases; bases with no gene match: 13.

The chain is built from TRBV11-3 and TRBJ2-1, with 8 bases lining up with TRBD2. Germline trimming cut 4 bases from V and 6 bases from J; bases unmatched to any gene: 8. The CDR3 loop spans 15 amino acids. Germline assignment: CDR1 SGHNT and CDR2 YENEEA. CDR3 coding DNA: TGTGCCAGCAGCTCGCGCAGCGGGAGTTTCAATGAGCAGTTCTTC. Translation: CASSSRSGSFNEQFF.

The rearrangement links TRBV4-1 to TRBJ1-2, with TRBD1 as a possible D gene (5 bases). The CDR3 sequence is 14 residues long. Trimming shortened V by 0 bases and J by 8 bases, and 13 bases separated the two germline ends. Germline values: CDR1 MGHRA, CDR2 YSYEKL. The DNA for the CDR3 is TGCGCCAGCAGCCAAGATGACAGCGCTGGCGGCTACACCTTC. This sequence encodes CASSQDDSAGGYTF.